A selection of T cell receptor beta chains follows, all from one sample in a study of blood T cell repertoires in COVID-19. The table came from immunoSEQ multiplex PCR; TCRdb's copy has only in-frame clones and leaves some out. The top ten hold approximately 1.4% of the sample, which has 45,000 to 55,000 clones, roughly 84% seen once. Sequencing was performed on peripheral blood. These receptors all stem from a man in his fifties or sixties with acute or convalescent COVID-19. The CDR3 runs from the conserved cysteine through the conserved F or W. The order of the fields is clone size, CDR3 length, D gene, J gene, V gene, CDR3 protein, CDR3 DNA. A D gene is named only where the DNA matches it firmly. Clone size is stated in some rows and not others, as once, few, many or a class when expanded.

once 13 - TRBJ1-5 TRBV27 CANRTVVNQPQHF TGTGCCAACCGGACAGTTGTAAATCAGCCCCAGCATTTT
- 15 - TRBJ1-3 TRBV9 CASSAYQGSGNTIYF TGTGCCAGCAGCGCGTACCAGGGGTCTGGAAACACCATATATTTT
- 14 TRBD1 TRBJ2-7 TRBV27 CASSPQGVHYEQYF TGTGCCAGCAGTCCGCAGGGGGTCCACTACGAGCAGTACTTC
- 16 TRBD1 TRBJ1-2 TRBV7-9 CASSRNAGTANYGYTF TGTGCCAGCAGCAGAAATGCCGGGACAGCTAACTATGGCTACACCTTC
- 12 - TRBJ2-1 TRBV7-8 CASSRVDIAPFF TGTGCCAGCAGCCGGGTGGACATAGCACCGTTCTTC
once 14 - TRBJ1-1 TRBV27 CASIQGYPDTEAFF TGTGCCAGCATTCAGGGGTACCCGGACACTGAAGCTTTCTTT
- 13 - TRBJ1-5 TRBV27 CASSLDRGQPQHF TGTGCCAGCAGTTTAGACAGAGGTCAGCCCCAGCATTTT
- 14 - TRBJ1-2 TRBV7-9 CASSQRTIEDGYTF TGTGCCAGCAGCCAACGCACTATAGAGGATGGCTACACCTTC
- 14 - TRBJ2-3 TRBV27 CASSFPGQTDTQYF TGTGCCAGCAGTTTCCCCGGACAGACAGATACGCAGTATTTT
- 13 - TRBJ2-5 TRBV21-1 CASTVRGRETQYF TGTGCCAGCACGGTCAGGGGGCGGGAGACCCAGTACTTC
- 15 - TRBJ1-6 TRBV7-9 CASSQLSGAGSPLHF TGTGCCAGCAGCCAACTTTCAGGGGCAGGTTCACCCCTCCACTTT
- 14 - TRBJ1-1 TRBV7-9 CASSLSLMNTEAFF TGTGCCAGCAGCTTAAGCTTAATGAACACTGAAGCTTTCTTT
- 15 TRBD2 TRBJ2-2 TRBV3-1/TRBV3-2 CASSLAGGLTGELFF TGTGCCAGCAGCTTAGCGGGGGGCCTGACCGGGGAGCTGTTTTTT
- 15 - TRBJ1-4 TRBV6-2/TRBV6-3 CASSTTQGNARKLFF TGTGCCAGCAGTACCACACAGGGAAATGCTCGGAAACTGTTTTTT
- 17 TRBD1 TRBJ1-1 TRBV18 CASSPLGTGGLNTEAFF TGTGCCAGCTCACCACTCGGGACAGGGGGCTTGAACACTGAAGCTTTCTTT
- 17 TRBD2 TRBJ2-2 TRBV24-1 CATSARGLAQNTGELFF TGTGCCACCAGTGCCCGGGGACTAGCGCAGAACACCGGGGAGCTGTTTTTT
once 15 - TRBJ2-7 TRBV28 CASSLPLTVSYEQYF TGTGCCAGCAGTTTACCCCTGACAGTCTCCTACGAGCAGTACTTC
- 15 - TRBJ1-6 TRBV5-1 CASSLAREHNSPLHF TGCGCCAGCAGCTTGGCCCGGGAGCATAATTCACCCCTCCACTTT
- 15 - TRBJ1-4 TRBV6-5 CASSYSNGGSEKLFF TGTGCCAGCAGTTACTCGAACGGGGGAAGCGAAAAACTGTTTTTT
- 12 - TRBJ1-2 TRBV28 CASSSGLDGYTF TGTGCCAGCAGTTCCGGACTTGACGGCTACACCTTC
- 16 TRBD1 TRBJ2-5 TRBV18 CASSPLTGKVLETQYF TGTGCCAGCTCACCATTGACAGGGAAGGTCCTAGAGACCCAGTACTTC
- 15 - TRBJ1-2 TRBV5-1 CASSLDPEINYGYTF TGCGCCAGCAGCTTGGACCCAGAAATTAACTATGGCTACACCTTC
once 15 TRBD1 TRBJ2-3 TRBV10-2 CASRGDRGRTDTQYF TGCGCCAGCAGGGGGGACAGGGGGCGTACAGATACGCAGTATTTT
- 15 TRBD2 TRBJ2-3 TRBV5-6 CASSYREGRTDTQYF TGTGCCAGCAGCTATCGGGAGGGCCGCACAGATACGCAGTATTTT
- 15 TRBD1 TRBJ2-2 TRBV30 CAWTPGQGETGELFF TGTGCCTGGACTCCGGGACAGGGTGAAACCGGGGAGCTGTTTTTT
- 13 - TRBJ2-5 TRBV27 CASSLTPQETQYF TGTGCCAGCAGTCTAACCCCCCAAGAGACCCAGTACTTC